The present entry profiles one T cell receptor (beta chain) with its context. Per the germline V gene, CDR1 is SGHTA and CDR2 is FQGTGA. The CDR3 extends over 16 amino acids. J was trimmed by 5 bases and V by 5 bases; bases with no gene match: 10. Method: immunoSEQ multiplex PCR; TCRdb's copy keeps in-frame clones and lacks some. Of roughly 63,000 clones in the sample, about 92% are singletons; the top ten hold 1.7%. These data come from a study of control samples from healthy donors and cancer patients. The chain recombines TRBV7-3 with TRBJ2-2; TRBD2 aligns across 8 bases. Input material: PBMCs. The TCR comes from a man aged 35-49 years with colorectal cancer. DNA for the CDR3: TGTGCCAGCAGCGCTACCAATGCGGGGGGTACCGGGGAGCTGTTTTTT. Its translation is CASSATNAGGTGELFF.